Following are 29 T cell receptor beta chains from one sample sequenced in a study of MAIT cells during Salmonella Paratyphi A infection (dated by TCRdb to about 2017). Study-wide conclusions, independent of this receptor: MAIT TRBV usage was oligoclonal, favouring TRBV20 and TRBV6, and appeared unchanged by infection.

The time point label on this specimen signifies: mid-infection, around enteric fever diagnosis. MAIT cells were defined as Valpha7.2+ CD161+ T cells and identified and sorted by flow cytometry. These receptors lack a known antigen. Receptor libraries were prepared by 5' RACE. Sequencer: Illumina MiSeq. TCRdb trimmed the raw reads at Q25, called clones with MiXCR and kept productive beta chains. Entries are consolidated by CDR3 protein sequence, retaining the most common genes and DNA. The sample table records about 930 distinct CDR3 sequences; roughly 21% of these occur just once. Of the sample, 35% to 45% is held by the ten largest clones. Sequenced material: MAIT cells from PBMCs, taken at the middle sampling point of the challenge study. Receptors were obtained from a person aged 18-70 years who was deliberately infected with Salmonella Paratyphi A in a paratyphoid fever challenge study.

J is TRBJ2-3 and V is TRBV4-2; possible D gene TRBD2, 6 bases. The germline V gene has CDR1 LGHNA and CDR2 YNFKEQ. There are 16 residues in the CDR3. V was cut by 0 bases and J by 3 bases, with 13 bases left in between. Here the CDR3 reads CASSQERAGGTDTQYF. As DNA, the CDR3 is TGTGCCAGCAGCCAAGAGCGGGCAGGAGGGACAGATACGCAGTATTTT.

By frequency in the sample, this clonotype is medium-sized. The chain couples TRBV20-1 to TRBJ1-5; D might be TRBD1 (5 bases). CDR1 DFQATT and CDR2 SNEGSKA come from the germline V gene (reference sequence). The CDR3 has 13 residues. V was shortened by 0 bases and J by 6 bases, with 9 bases between the two germline ends. The CDR3 loop is CSARDRESQPQHF. DNA of the CDR3: TGCAGTGCTAGAGACAGGGAAAGTCAGCCCCAGCATTTT.

On this clonotype itself: Because the CDR3 is missing its conserved closing phenylalanine or tryptophan, this is likely a read error. The DNA is omitted, as the CDR3 cannot be located on it reliably, and the CDR3 follows TCRdb's listing. This chain links TRBV6-4 with TRBJ2-1; the D call TRBD2 from the table was never checked on the DNA. The V gene's germline CDR1 is MRHNA and CDR2 SNTAGT. The length of the CDR3 is 15 amino acids, counting both ends. This CDR3 is CASSDGGAGNNEQFG.

V gene TRBV11-2 combines with J gene TRBJ2-1; D is unclear. Trimming pared 0 bases from V and 9 bases from J, leaving 9 bases between. The CDR3 loop spans 13 amino acids. In germline, CDR1 is SGHAT, CDR2 FQNNGV. The CDR3 loop reads CASSLDLGSEQFF. Here the CDR3 DNA reads TGTGCCAGCAGCTTAGATTTGGGTTCTGAGCAGTTCTTC. The whole variable domain, remainder taken from reference TRBV11-2 and TRBJ2-1, is EAGVAQSPRYKIIEKRQSVAFWCNPISGHATLYWYQQILGQGPKLLIQFQNNGVVDDSQLPKDRFSAERLKGVDSTLKIQPAKLEDSAVYLCASSLDLGSEQFFGPGTRLTVL.

This clonotype is medium-sized within its sample. The CDR3 loop is CASSDRDTGELFF. The DNA for the CDR3 is TGTGCCAGCAGTGACAGGGACACCGGGGAGCTGTTTTTT. This chain connects TRBV6-4 to TRBJ2-2; the D is unclear. Germline loops: CDR1 MRHNA, CDR2 SNTAGT. Trimming cost V 2 bases and J 3 bases, with 4 bases left between them. The CDR3 contains 13 residues.

The table lists this clonotype with a few counts. The chain carries TRBV24-1 and TRBJ2-1; D may be TRBD1 or TRBD2 (5 bases each). The length of the CDR3 is 13 residues. CDR1 and CDR2 from the germline V gene are KGHDR and SFDVKD. V lost 6 bases, J lost 10 bases, and 15 bases lay in between. The CDR3 nucleotides read TGTGCCACCAGTTGGGACGGACCAGCGGAGCAGTTCTTC. Amino acids: CATSWDGPAEQFF.

The chain uses TRBV4-3 and TRBJ2-3; D is possibly TRBD1 or TRBD2 (5 bases each). V lost 3 bases to trimming and J lost 3 bases, with 13 bases between them. Per germline, CDR1 LGHNA and CDR2 YSLEER. The CDR3 spans 15 residues. The CDR3 region is CASSQTLEGTDTQYF. The DNA for the CDR3 is TGCGCCAGCAGCCAGACACTCGAGGGGACAGATACGCAGTATTTT.

This clonotype showed up just a few times. The chain is built from TRBV6-4 and TRBJ2-3; 10 bases agree with TRBD2. The trim removed 2 bases at V and 2 bases at J, leaving 1 base unmatched. Germline CDR1 reads MRHNA; CDR2 reads SNTAGT. This CDR3 has 15 amino acids. Here the CDR3 DNA reads TGTGCCAGCAGTGACAGCGGGGGGGCCACAGATACGCAGTATTTT. As protein: CASSDSGGATDTQYF.

The rearrangement links TRBV12-3 or TRBV12-4 to TRBJ1-1; possibly TRBD1 for D (5 bases). The V gene lost 5 bases and the J gene lost 4 bases, with 14 bases spanning the gap. The CDR3 consists of 14 residues. The CDR3 is CASSRPRAVTEAFF. The CDR3, as DNA: TGTGCCAGCAGTCGCCCCAGGGCTGTCACTGAAGCTTTCTTT.

This clonotype has only a few counts. The chain has TRBV6-1 and TRBJ1-5, with D maybe TRBD1 (6 bases). With 2 bases removed from V and 2 bases from J, the gap between germline ends came to 10 bases. The germline V gene has CDR1 MNHNS and CDR2 SASEGT. The CDR3 totals 15 residues. The CDR3 region is CASSEWSGGNQPQHF. The CDR3 DNA sequence: TGTGCCAGCAGTGAATGGTCAGGGGGCAATCAGCCCCAGCATTTT.

This clonotype showed up just a few times. The chain is built from TRBV6-4 and TRBJ2-2; no firm D call. CDR3 length: 15 residues. V lost 2 bases, J lost 2 bases, and 9 bases lay in between. CDR1 MRHNA and CDR2 SNTAGT come from the germline V gene. CDR3: CASSDTPDNTGELFF. The CDR3 nucleotides read TGTGCCAGCAGTGACACCCCGGACAACACCGGGGAGCTGTTTTTT.

Concerning this clonotype itself: A junction end diverges from the germline sequence, so it may reflect a read error. The V gene is TRBV6-2 or TRBV6-3, the J gene TRBJ2-7; TRBD1 agrees at 12 bases. The CDR3 consists of 15 residues. Germline loops: CDR1 MNHEY, CDR2 SVGEGT. CDR3 sequence reads: CASSYSGTGGYEQCF. CDR3 in DNA: TGTGCCAGCAGTTACTCCGGGACAGGGGGCTACGAGCAGTGCTTC.

The V call is TRBV4-2, the J call TRBJ2-3; 11 nucleotides match TRBD1. This CDR3 region has 16 residues. Germline trimming cut 0 bases from V and 4 bases from J; bases unmatched to any gene: 3. Looked up from germline, CDR1 is LGHNA and CDR2 is YNFKEQ. In DNA form, the CDR3 reads TGTGCCAGCAGCCAAGAAGTGGGACAGGGGGCAGATACGCAGTATTTT. Protein sequence: CASSQEVGQGADTQYF.

On this clonotype itself: The CDR3 end shows no conserved phenylalanine or tryptophan, and so a read error is likely. The chain's CDR3 is CAWSDLAGPYEQYG. The CDR3 nucleotides read TGTGCCTGGAGTGACCTAGCGGGACCCTACGAGCAGTACGGA. The chain employs TRBV30 and TRBJ2-7; 9 bases are a match to TRBD2. V was clipped by 1 base and J by 2 bases; unmatched bases: 3. Per the germline V gene, CDR1 is GTSNPN and CDR2 is SVGIG (reference sequence). The CDR3 length is 14 residues.

This clonotype was seen a few times. The gene calls are TRBV6-2 or TRBV6-3 and TRBJ2-2; D is perhaps TRBD2 (7 bases). Germline V lookup: CDR1 MNHEY, CDR2 SVGEGT. V lost 2 bases and J lost 4, with 8 bases in between. The CDR3 has 14 amino acids. The CDR3 DNA follows: TGTGCCAGCAGTTACGGGGGGGCCACCGGGGAGCTGTTTTTT. It translates to CASSYGGATGELFF.

This clonotype is categorized as medium-sized (0.01 to 0.1%). The chain links TRBV6-2 or TRBV6-3 to TRBJ1-5, with D possibly TRBD1 on 5 matching bases. The V end lost 6 bases, the J end lost 4 bases, and 13 bases lay between the germline ends. CDR3 length: 14 residues. Per the germline V gene, CDR1 is MNHEY and CDR2 is SVGEGT. The CDR3 protein is CASSLGPENQPQHF. Written as DNA, the CDR3 is TGTGCCAGCAGCCTGGGACCCGAGAATCAGCCCCAGCATTTT.

This chain links TRBV11-2 with TRBJ2-5; D might be TRBD2 (8 bases). V was pared by 5 bases and J by 4 bases, with 17 bases between. This CDR3 is built from 15 residues. Germline V gene sequence: CDR1 SGHAT, CDR2 FQNNGV. CDR3 residues: CASSLRGLAGETQYF. The DNA for the CDR3 is TGTGCCAGCAGCCTAAGGGGGCTAGCGGGAGAGACCCAGTACTTC.

V and J are TRBV24-1 and TRBJ2-2, with 10 positions matching TRBD1. The CDR3 sequence is 16 residues long. J was trimmed by 6 bases and V by 9 bases; bases with no gene match: 12. CDR1 and CDR2 (germline): KGHDR, SFDVKD. CDR3 residues: CATEPTDRGLAGELFF. The CDR3 nucleotides read TGTGCCACCGAACCCACCGACAGGGGGCTGGCCGGGGAGCTGTTTTTT.

V is TRBV28 and J is TRBJ2-3; 10 bases match TRBD1. The J segment lost 6 bases and the V segment lost 3 bases, leaving 12 bases of the junction unmatched. Per the germline V gene, CDR1 is MDHEN and CDR2 is SYDVKM. CDR3 length equals 17 residues. The CDR3 sequence: CASSFRSWDRGSDTQYF. The DNA for the CDR3 is TGTGCCAGCAGTTTTCGGTCCTGGGACAGGGGTAGTGATACGCAGTATTTT.

By proportion, this clonotype is large (0.1 to 1%). The CDR3 loop reads CSASPFETGNTEAFF. Written as DNA, the CDR3 is TGCAGTGCTAGTCCCTTCGAGACAGGGAACACTGAAGCTTTCTTT. The rearrangement joins TRBV20-1 to TRBJ1-1; possibly TRBD1 for D (6 bases). Germline loops: CDR1 DFQATT, CDR2 SNEGSKA (reference sequence). The CDR3 totals 15 residues. Trimming took off 3 bases at V and 1 base at J, with 15 bases between the two ends.

The chain is built from TRBV20-1 and TRBJ2-7; D perhaps matches TRBD2 (5 bases). With 1 base removed from V and 9 bases from J, the gap between germline ends came to 10 bases. CDR1 is DFQATT, CDR2 SNEGSKA, per germline (reference sequence). The CDR3 loop spans 11 amino acids. For the CDR3, the DNA is TGCAGTGCTAGAGGAGCCGAGGGGCAGTACTTC. Its protein is CSARGAEGQYF.

As to this clonotype: One end of the junction varies from germline; a read error may be responsible. The CDR3 loop reads CVSSISGGQSYEQYF. The CDR3 bases are TGTGTCAGTAGTATCTCGGGAGGGCAGAGCTACGAGCAGTACTTC. V and J are TRBV19 and TRBJ2-7; 8 bases are a match to TRBD2. This CDR3 region has 15 residues. Germline V gene sequence: CDR1 LNHDA, CDR2 SQIVND (reference sequence).

This clonotype is categorized as medium-sized. The chain combines TRBV15 with TRBJ2-7; the D gene is possibly TRBD1 (7 bases). V was shortened by 0 bases and J by 0 bases, with 12 bases between the two germline ends. The CDR3 has 16 amino acids. Germline values: CDR1 LNHNV, CDR2 YYDKDF (reference sequence). The CDR3 DNA sequence: TGTGCCACCAGCAGAGATTCGGGGGACAGCTCCTACGAGCAGTACTTC. Its translation: CATSRDSGDSSYEQYF.

The chain carries TRBV18 and TRBJ2-1, with D perhaps matching TRBD1 or TRBD2 (7 bases each). V dropped 0 bases and J dropped 1 base, with 10 bases sitting between them. The CDR3 covers 16 residues. Germline CDR1 and CDR2: KGHSH and LQKENI. The CDR3 spells CASSPPQGGSYNEQFF. The CDR3 DNA sequence: TGTGCCAGCTCACCACCCCAGGGGGGGTCCTACAATGAGCAGTTCTTC.

The chain is built from TRBV7-6 and TRBJ1-2, with TRBD1 matching over 7 bases. V lost 3 bases to trimming and J lost 7 bases; unmatched junction nucleotides: 17. Germline CDR1 reads SGHVS; CDR2 reads FNYEAQ. The CDR3 runs 17 residues. In nucleotides, the CDR3 is TGTGCCAGCAGCTTGGGTCCCGGGACAGTAACGAGTAGTGGCTACACCTTC. Protein product: CASSLGPGTVTSSGYTF.

J is TRBJ1-1 and V is TRBV4-3; the D is unclear. The germline V and J ends were trimmed by 4 bases and 4 bases, with 19 bases remaining between them. The length of the CDR3 is 16 residues. From germline, CDR1 is LGHNA and CDR2 YSLEER. The CDR3 nucleotides read TGCGCCAGCAGCCGGACCCTTGAGGGTCCGAGCACTGAAGCTTTCTTT. It translates to CASSRTLEGPSTEAFF.

This clonotype has more than one count but fewer than ten. CDR3 sequence (DNA): TGCAGTGAGCCGGGACAGGGGTACAATGAGCAGTTCTTC. Translated: CSEPGQGYNEQFF. J is TRBJ2-1 and V is TRBV20-1; 10 bases map to TRBD1. The CDR3 extends over 13 amino acids. With V trimmed by 7 bases and J by 4 bases, 4 bases remained unmatched. The germline V gene encodes CDR1 DFQATT and CDR2 SNEGSKA (reference sequence).

A few counts support this clonotype. The chain carries TRBV20-1 and TRBJ1-6; 9 bases line up with TRBD1. The CDR3 runs 15 residues. Germline V gene lookup returns CDR1 DFQATT and CDR2 SNEGSKA (reference sequence). Losses at the gene ends were 3 bases for V and 9 bases for J; bases not matched to a gene: 9. The CDR3 DNA reads TGCAGTGCTAGTGACCCCGGGACAGGGTCTTCACCCCTCCACTTT. This codes for CSASDPGTGSSPLHF.

J is TRBJ1-1 and V is TRBV20-1; D unresolved. The CDR3 totals 15 residues. Trimming removed 3 bases from V and 0 bases from J, with 14 bases in between. CDR1 is DFQATT and CDR2 is SNEGSKA in the germline V gene (reference sequence). The CDR3 reads CSASPVSYMNTEAFF. DNA for the CDR3: TGCAGTGCTAGCCCCGTTAGCTACATGAACACTGAAGCTTTCTTT.